This TCR beta chain stems from a study of radiotherapy plus CTLA-4 blockade in lung cancer. Study details: Objective response was observed in about 19% of patients, and disease control in 30% to 35%. Study observations and caveats: Clones derived from tumor TCRs expanded in blood after radiotherapy plus ipilimumab. The best prediction of response reportedly came from early blood T cell clone dynamics, with interferon-beta.

Chemo-refractory metastatic non-small-cell lung cancer patients were treated with focal radiation plus CTLA-4 blockade with ipilimumab. Sequencing used immunoSEQ multiplex PCR; TCRdb keeps in-frame clones, though not all of them. The sample lists under 65,000 clones; roughly three quarters were seen once. This clone was recorded once. Its antigen is as yet unknown. The CDR3 extends over 13 amino acids. The germline CDR1 and CDR2 sequences are GTSNPN and SVGIG (reference sequence). With 0 bases clipped from V and 4 bases from J, the junction kept 1 base outside the gene matches. This sequence originates from a human donor with non-small cell lung cancer who had a complete response to radiotherapy plus ipilimumab. The chain has TRBV30 and TRBJ1-2; 8 nucleotides agree with TRBD1. Source: peripheral blood, taken from a patient treated with radiotherapy plus ipilimumab. The CDR3 loop is CAWSVQGAYGYTF. As DNA, the CDR3 is TGTGCCTGGAGTGTTCAGGGGGCCTATGGCTACACCTTC.